One and the same sample provided the 13 T cell receptor beta chains below, sequenced in a study of blood T cell repertoires in COVID-19. This table comes from immunoSEQ multiplex PCR, and its TCRdb copy is limited to in-frame clones, with some not included. Among about 160,000 clones listed, roughly nine tenths were seen once. Specimen: peripheral blood. The receptors were gathered from a man aged 55 to 69 with active or convalescent COVID-19.

CDR3 sequence reads: CASSYSTNQGGQGSNQPQHF. CDR3 bases: TGTGCCAGCAGTTACTCTACAAATCAGGGTGGGCAGGGGAGCAATCAGCCCCAGCATTTT. The rearrangement uses TRBV6-7 and TRBJ1-5; perhaps TRBD1 as D (6 bases). TRBV6-7 carries the ORF label, with uncertain function. The CDR3 sequence is 20 residues long. With 0 bases removed from V and 1 base from J, the gap between germline ends came to 22 bases.

For this clone: The sample holds other DNA sequences that translate to the same CDR3. V is TRBV30 and J is TRBJ1-5; no definite D call. V was shortened by 0 bases and J by 5 bases, with 8 bases between the two germline ends. Looked up from germline, CDR1 is GTSNPN and CDR2 is SVGIG (reference sequence). This CDR3 contains 13 residues. DNA of the CDR3: TGTGCCTGGAGTGTACGAGGTGATCAGCCCCAGCATTTT. Translated: CAWSVRGDQPQHF. The full variable domain, in which reference TRBV30 and TRBJ1-5 provide the parts outside the CDR3, is SQTIHQWPATLVQPVGSPLSLECTVEGTSNPNLYWYRQAAGRGLQLLFYSVGIGQISSEVPQNLSASRPQDRQFILSSKKLLLSDSGFYLCAWSVRGDQPQHFGDGTRLSIL.

This clone was seen just once. This chain uses TRBV11-2 with TRBJ2-7; 10 bases line up with TRBD1. In germline, CDR1 is SGHAT, CDR2 FQNNGV. This CDR3 is 15 amino acids long. V lost 6 bases to trimming and J lost 4 bases; unmatched junction nucleotides: 9. CDR3 residues: CASRFPGTGVYEQYF. In DNA, the CDR3 is TGTGCCAGCAGGTTCCCCGGGACAGGGGTTTACGAGCAGTACTTC.

The rearrangement joins TRBV3-1 (or the pseudogene TRBV3-2) to TRBJ1-5, with 8 bases lining up with TRBD1. This CDR3 is 15 amino acids long. CDR1 is LGHDT and CDR2 is YNNKEL in the germline V gene (reference sequence). V was clipped by 0 bases and J by 7 bases; unmatched bases: 5. The CDR3 region has the DNA TGTGCCAGCAGCCAAGACGGACAGGGACTACAGCCCCAGCATTTT. It encodes CASSQDGQGLQPQHF.

This clone was seen only once. The same CDR3 can be traced to other DNA sequences in this sample. V usage is TRBV18 and J usage is TRBJ1-1, with D possibly matching TRBD1 (6 bases). This CDR3 contains 14 residues. Per germline, CDR1 KGHSH and CDR2 LQKENI. The V and J ends lost 6 bases and 2 bases respectively, with 13 bases between them. CDR3: CASSPRQVNTEAFF. The CDR3 nucleotides are TGTGCCAGCTCCCCGAGACAGGTTAACACTGAAGCTTTCTTT.

The sample holds one count of this clone. J is TRBJ1-2 and V is TRBV6-6; D is unclear. Between the trimmed V and J ends, which lost 3 bases and 2 bases, there was a span of 7 bases. Germline CDR1 and CDR2: MNHNY and SVGAGI (reference sequence). CDR3 size: 13 residues. The CDR3 protein is CASSYEGNYGYTF. The CDR3 DNA sequence: TGTGCCAGCAGTTATGAGGGAAACTATGGCTACACCTTC.

CDR3 protein: CASKVTSSGANVLTF. The CDR3 bases are TGCGCCAGCAAGGTGACAAGCTCTGGGGCCAACGTCCTGACTTTC. V gene TRBV5-1 combines with J gene TRBJ2-6; D unclear. V was shortened by 6 bases and J by 0 bases, with 10 bases between the two germline ends. Per germline, CDR1 SGHRS and CDR2 YFSETQ. This CDR3 is built from 15 residues.

V is TRBV21-1 and J is TRBJ1-1; the table's D call, TRBD1, was not checked against the DNA. TRBV21-1 is designated a pseudogene. The length of the CDR3 is 13 residues. CDR3 protein: CASSKEQDTEAFF. The CDR3 region has the DNA TGTGCCAGCAGCAAAGAACAAGACACTGAAGCTTTCTTT.

The J gene is TRBJ2-7, the V gene TRBV5-1; 8 bases match TRBD1. V was pared by 2 bases and J by 3 bases, with 7 bases of the junction left unmatched. CDR1 SGHRS and CDR2 YFSETQ come from the germline V gene. CDR3 size: 15 residues. In nucleotides, the CDR3 is TGCGCCAGCAGCTTTCGGACAGGGACAGTCTACGAGCAGTACTTC. It encodes CASSFRTGTVYEQYF.

Comments on this clone: One end of the junction varies from germline; a read error may be responsible. The genes are TRBV7-2 and TRBJ2-7; TRBD2 matches at 10 bases. Per germline, CDR1 SGHTA and CDR2 FQGNSA. There are 13 residues in the CDR3. In DNA, the CDR3 is TGTGCCAGCAGCATAGCGGGGGGCTACGAGCAGTACTTC. Its protein product is CASSIAGGYEQYF. The variable domain in full, with the rest retrieved from reference TRBV7-2 and TRBJ2-7, is GAGVSQSPSNKVTEKGKDVELRCDPISGHTALYWYRQSLGQGLEFLIYFQGNSAPDKSGLPSDRFSAERTGGSVSTLTIQRTQQEDSAVYLCASSIAGGYEQYFGPGTRLTVT.

The rearrangement links TRBV20-1 to TRBJ2-3; no firm D call. V lost 3 bases to trimming and J lost 6 bases, with 7 bases between them. Germline lookup yields CDR1 DFQATT and CDR2 SNEGSKA (reference sequence). The CDR3 consists of 11 residues. This CDR3 reads CSARRADTQYF. CDR3 sequence (DNA): TGCAGTGCTAGGCGCGCGGATACGCAGTATTTT.

V is TRBV11-2 and J is TRBJ2-7; tentatively, D is TRBD2 (6 bases). Germline CDR1 is SGHAT and CDR2 is FQNNGV. The V and J ends lost 5 bases and 4 bases respectively, with 18 bases between them. This CDR3 has 15 residues. CDR3 nucleotides: TGTGCCAGCAGCGGCGGGGCTGTGGGGCCTTACGAGCAGTACTTC. It codes for CASSGGAVGPYEQYF.

V and J are TRBV2 and TRBJ1-6; D remains ambiguous. Per the germline V gene, CDR1 is SNHLY and CDR2 is FYNNEI. The CDR3 runs to 14 residues. Trimming removed 6 bases from V and 7 bases from J, with 13 bases in between. The CDR3 region is CASRVREINSPLHF. The DNA of the CDR3 is TGTGCCAGCAGAGTCCGGGAGATAAATTCACCCCTCCACTTT.